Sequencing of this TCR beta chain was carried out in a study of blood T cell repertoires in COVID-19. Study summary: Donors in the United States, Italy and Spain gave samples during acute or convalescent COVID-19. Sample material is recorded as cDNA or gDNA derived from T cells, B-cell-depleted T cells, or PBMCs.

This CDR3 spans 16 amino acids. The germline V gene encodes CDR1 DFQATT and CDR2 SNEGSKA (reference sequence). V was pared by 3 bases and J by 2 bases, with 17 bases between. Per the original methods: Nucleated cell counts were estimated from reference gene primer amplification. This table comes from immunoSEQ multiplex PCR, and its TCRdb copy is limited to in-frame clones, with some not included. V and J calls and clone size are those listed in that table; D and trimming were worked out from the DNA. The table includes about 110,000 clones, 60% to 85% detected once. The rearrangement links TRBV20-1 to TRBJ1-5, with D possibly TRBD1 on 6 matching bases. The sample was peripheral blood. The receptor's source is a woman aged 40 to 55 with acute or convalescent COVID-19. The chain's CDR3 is CSASGLGGLGNQPQHF. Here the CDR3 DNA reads TGCAGTGCTAGTGGGTTAGGGGGTTTAGGCAATCAGCCCCAGCATTTT.